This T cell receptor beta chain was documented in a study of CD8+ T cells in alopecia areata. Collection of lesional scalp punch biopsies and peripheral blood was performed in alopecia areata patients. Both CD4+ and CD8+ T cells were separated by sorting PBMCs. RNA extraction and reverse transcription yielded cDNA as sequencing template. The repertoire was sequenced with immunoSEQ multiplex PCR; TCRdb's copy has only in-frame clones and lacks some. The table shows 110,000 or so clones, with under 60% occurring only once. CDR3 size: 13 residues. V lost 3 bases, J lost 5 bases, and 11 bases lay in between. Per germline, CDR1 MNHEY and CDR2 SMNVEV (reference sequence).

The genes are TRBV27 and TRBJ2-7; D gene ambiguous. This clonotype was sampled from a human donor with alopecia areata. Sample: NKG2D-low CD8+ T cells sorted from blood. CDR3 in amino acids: CASSLTGKDEQYF. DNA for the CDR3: TGTGCCAGCAGTTTGACCGGTAAGGACGAGCAGTACTTC.